Shown below are 13 T cell receptor beta chains from a single sample sequenced in a study of blood T cells in healthy people across ages. Alongside a J-beta primer mix, a sample-barcoded 5' primer served in a second PCR lasting about 7 to 12 cycles. A single record per CDR3 protein comes from TCRdb applying MiXCR to the 5' RACE reads. The sample shows 1.5 million to 1.9 million distinct CDR3 sequences, 35% to 45% of them seen only once. The sequenced material came from blood. The receptors come from a young woman in good health.

This clonotype showed up just a few times. The chain combines TRBV5-1 with TRBJ2-3; D is undetermined. Germline CDR1 is SGHRS and CDR2 is YFSETQ. Trimming stripped 6 bases from V and 0 bases from J, with 11 bases between. The CDR3 is made up of 14 amino acids. As DNA, the CDR3 is TGCGCCAGCATTGGTGAAACTAGCACAGATACGCAGTATTTT. It translates to CASIGETSTDTQYF.

The gene calls are TRBV7-3 and TRBJ2-3, with D possibly TRBD2 on 6 matching bases. The CDR3 has 16 amino acids. Germline V lookup: CDR1 SGHTA, CDR2 FQGTGA. V lost 0 bases and J 3 bases, leaving 13 bases between the germline ends. The DNA of the CDR3 is TGTGCCAGCAGCTTAACGCCTGGGGCGGGGACAGATACGCAGTATTTT. This gives the protein CASSLTPGAGTDTQYF.

The V gene is TRBV18, the J gene TRBJ1-5, with D unclear. V gave up 3 bases and J gave up 9 bases, with 12 bases separating them. The CDR3 loop spans 13 amino acids. From germline, CDR1 is KGHSH and CDR2 LQKENI. The CDR3 protein is CASSPDRVSPQHF. CDR3 DNA sequence: TGTGCCAGCTCACCGGATAGGGTGTCGCCCCAGCATTTT.

The chain carries TRBV5-1 and TRBJ2-1; the D gene is possibly TRBD1 (5 bases). The CDR3 is 15 amino acids. V lost 4 bases and J 1 base, leaving 12 bases between the germline ends. Germline V lookup: CDR1 SGHRS, CDR2 YFSETQ. The CDR3 here is CASSNSRTSYNEQFF. CDR3 in DNA: TGCGCCAGCAGCAACTCCCGGACATCCTACAATGAGCAGTTCTTC. The full variable domain, in which reference TRBV5-1 and TRBJ2-1 provide the parts outside the CDR3, is KAGVTQTPRYLIKTRGQQVTLSCSPISGHRSVSWYQQTPGQGLQFLFEYFSETQRNKGNFPGRFSGRQFSNSRSEMNVSTLELGDSALYLCASSNSRTSYNEQFFGPGTRLTVL.

The chain joins TRBV19 to TRBJ1-2; 10 nucleotides align to TRBD1. Germline loops: CDR1 LNHDA, CDR2 SQIVND (reference sequence). This CDR3 region has 15 residues. The ends lost 3 bases at V and 3 bases at J; junction bases unmatched: 4. The CDR3 nucleotides read TGTGCCAGTAGTATTGGCGGACAGGGGGACTATGGCTACACCTTC. Its protein product is CASSIGGQGDYGYTF.

This clonotype was observed a handful of times. V is TRBV2 and J is TRBJ2-3; 8 bases fit TRBD2. CDR1 SNHLY and CDR2 FYNNEI come from the germline V gene. The CDR3 runs to 15 residues. The trim removed 7 bases at V and 4 bases at J, leaving 10 bases unmatched. The CDR3 nucleotides read TGTGCCAGCACCTCCTCCGGGACTAGGGCAGATACGCAGTATTTT. Translating gives CASTSSGTRADTQYF.

The chain carries TRBV7-2 and TRBJ2-3; D not resolved. Germline CDR1 SGHTA, CDR2 FQGNSA. The ends were cut back, 3 bases at V and 0 bases at J, with 7 bases in the middle. CDR3 length: 14 amino acids. CDR3: CASSFHTSTDTQYF. The CDR3 bases are TGTGCCAGCAGCTTTCACACTAGCACAGATACGCAGTATTTT.

The chain is built from TRBV12-3 or TRBV12-4 and TRBJ2-1; 7 nucleotides agree with TRBD1. This CDR3 has 15 amino acids. With 4 bases clipped from V and 2 bases from J, the junction kept 5 bases outside the gene matches. The CDR3 DNA reads as TGTGCCAGCAGTTCAGACAGGGTGACCTACAATGAGCAGTTCTTC. It translates to CASSSDRVTYNEQFF.

Turning to this clonotype: This may come from a read error, since a much larger clone is one base off. The chain combines TRBV25-1 with TRBJ1-4, with no clear D. V was pared by 2 bases and J by 7 bases, with 14 bases between. The CDR3 totals 15 residues. Per germline, CDR1 MGHDK and CDR2 SYGVNS. CDR3 sequence reads: CASSERSERCEKLFF. The DNA for the CDR3 is TGTGCCAGCAGTGAAAGGTCGGAACGGTGTGAAAAACTGTTTTTT.

The table lists this clonotype with a few counts. The CDR3 DNA reads TGTGCCAGCAGTTGGAGGGGAAGCACAGATACGCAGTATTTT. Its protein product is CASSWRGSTDTQYF. The chain links TRBV28 to TRBJ2-3; D perhaps matches TRBD2 (6 bases). This CDR3 region has 14 residues. Per the germline V gene, CDR1 is MDHEN and CDR2 is SYDVKM. V lost 4 bases and J lost 0, with 8 bases in between.

The V call is TRBV7-2, the J call TRBJ2-3; weak D call: TRBD2 (6 bases). CDR1 and CDR2 from the germline V gene are SGHTA and FQGNSA. This CDR3 is 17 amino acids long. V lost 5 bases to trimming and J lost 0 bases, with 18 bases between them. The chain's CDR3 is CASSRSISGLSTDTQYF. Here the CDR3 DNA reads TGTGCCAGCAGCCGTTCCATTAGCGGATTGAGCACAGATACGCAGTATTTT.

Only a few counts were recorded for this clonotype. The chain links TRBV4-3 to TRBJ1-2; D perhaps matches TRBD1 (6 bases). The germline gives CDR1 LGHNA, CDR2 YSLEER. Trimming removed 0 bases at V and 1 base at J, with 12 bases between. The CDR3 totals 16 residues. The CDR3 sequence: CASSQDAAGDNYGYTF. In nucleotides, the CDR3 is TGCGCCAGCAGCCAAGATGCGGCAGGGGATAACTATGGCTACACCTTC.

As for this clonotype: At one end the junction does not follow the germline gene, possibly because of a read error. The CDR3 is CSAWTPTSTDTQFF. The CDR3 nucleotides read TGCAGTGCTTGGACACCTACTAGCACAGATACGCAGTTTTTT. V usage is TRBV20-1 and J usage is TRBJ2-3; a weak D match, TRBD2 (6 bases). Germline CDR1 reads DFQATT; CDR2 reads SNEGSKA (reference sequence). The CDR3 consists of 14 residues.